The source of this T cell receptor beta chain is a study of cytomegalovirus exposure and HLA in healthy donors. Study summary: The 110 or so validation repertoires used a platform that matched the one used for the 550 to 800 first-cohort repertoires, as a later analysis reported. The study, taken as a whole, reports: The study put 150 or so TCR beta chains on its list as cytomegalovirus-associated. There were some public TCRs occurring in many donors, but most TCR sequences were rare.

A remark on this clone: What it binds is not known.

Per germline, CDR1 GTSNPN and CDR2 SVGIG (reference sequence). Trimming took 0 bases from V and 1 from J; bases not matched to a gene: 5. The CDR3 length is 16 residues. The donors were part of the validation cohort, which consisted of about 130 subjects and was separate from the first cohort of 600 to 850 subjects. Clones were read by immunoSEQ multiplex PCR, and TCRdb kept only the in-frame ones, dropping some. The sample holds 190,000 or so clones; roughly 88% are singletons and the top ten take around 15%. This receptor was obtained from a woman between 25 and 40 years old in good health and CMV-seropositive. The sequenced sample consisted of PBMCs. This chain uses TRBV30 with TRBJ2-2; 7 bases agree with TRBD1. Written as DNA, the CDR3 is TGTGCCTGGAGTGTTCCATGGACAGGGAACACCGGGGAGCTGTTTTTT. It encodes CAWSVPWTGNTGELFF.